This T cell receptor (beta chain) was profiled in a study of blood T cell repertoires in COVID-19. Study at large: The United States, Italy and Spain were the sources of the acute and convalescent COVID-19 samples. T cells, B-cell-depleted T cells, or PBMCs provided the cDNA or gDNA that served as material.

Under the authors' procedure: Counts of nucleated cells, estimated from reference gene primer amplification, were obtained. The repertoire was sequenced with immunoSEQ multiplex PCR; TCRdb's copy has only in-frame clones and lacks some. For V, J and clone size, that table is used; D and trimming come from the DNA. The profile covers 60,000 to 100,000 clones, with roughly 90% appearing a single time and approximately 4.4% taken by the ten largest. Sample: peripheral blood. This TCR came from a man aged 50-59 years with active COVID-19.

For the CDR3, the DNA is TGTGCCAGCAGCCAGGACAGGGGGAATGGCTACACCTTC. Its translation: CASSQDRGNGYTF. The chain carries TRBV7-6 and TRBJ1-2, with 10 bases identical to TRBD1. The ends lost 5 bases at V and 6 bases at J; junction bases unmatched: 3. Germline V lookup: CDR1 SGHVS, CDR2 FNYEAQ. This CDR3 is 13 amino acids long.